These T cell receptor beta chains were read from a single sample in a study of blood T cell repertoires in COVID-19. Profiled with immunoSEQ multiplex PCR; TCRdb holds only in-frame clones, not every one. Of tens of thousands of clones listed, around nine tenths were seen once; the top ten hold 0.3% to 0.5%. Material for sequencing was peripheral blood. Source of these receptors: a human donor in a cohort sampled during active COVID-19. Each CDR3 is given with its conserved first and last residue. A D gene is named only where the DNA matches it firmly. A clone size is listed for some rows: how often the clone was seen (once, few, many), or a class if it is expanded.

CDR3 length: 15
J gene: TRBJ2-1
D gene: TRBD1
V gene: TRBV7-9
clone size: NA
CDR3 protein: CASSLDQGAYNEQFF
CDR3 DNA: TGTGCCAGCAGCTTAGACCAGGGGGCTTACAATGAGCAGTTCTTC

CDR3 length: 15
J gene: TRBJ1-5
D gene: NA
V gene: TRBV5-1
clone size: NA
CDR3 protein: CASRTDTNSNQPQHF
CDR3 DNA: TGCGCCAGCAGAACCGACACCAATAGCAATCAGCCCCAGCATTTT

CDR3 length: 17
J gene: TRBJ1-1
D gene: TRBD1
V gene: TRBV6-2/TRBV6-3
clone size: NA
CDR3 protein: CASSTDRDRVLSTEAFF
CDR3 DNA: TGTGCCAGCAGCACCGACCGGGACAGGGTTTTGAGCACTGAAGCTTTCTTT

CDR3 length: 17
J gene: TRBJ2-7
D gene: TRBD1
V gene: TRBV5-1
clone size: NA
CDR3 protein: CASSAPTGAPSSYEQYF
CDR3 DNA: TGCGCCAGCAGCGCCCCGACAGGGGCCCCTAGCTCCTACGAGCAGTACTTC

CDR3 length: 16
J gene: TRBJ2-7
D gene: TRBD1
V gene: TRBV7-8
clone size: NA
CDR3 protein: CASSLEAAGGLYEQYF
CDR3 DNA: TGTGCCAGCAGCTTAGAGGCCGCAGGGGGCCTCTACGAGCAGTACTTC

CDR3 length: 17
J gene: TRBJ2-7
D gene: NA
V gene: TRBV5-1
clone size: NA
CDR3 protein: CVSSLALVKSASYEQYF
CDR3 DNA: TGCGTCAGCAGCTTGGCACTTGTTAAGAGCGCTTCATACGAGCAGTACTTC

CDR3 length: 15
J gene: TRBJ2-7
D gene: TRBD1
V gene: TRBV18
clone size: NA
CDR3 protein: CASSPRGQGSHEQYF
CDR3 DNA: TGTGCCAGCTCACCACGCGGACAGGGGTCCCACGAGCAGTACTTC

CDR3 length: 16
J gene: TRBJ2-1
D gene: NA
V gene: TRBV4-1
clone size: NA
CDR3 protein: CASSQGRGGSYNEQFF
CDR3 DNA: TGCGCCAGCAGCCAAGGACGGGGAGGCTCCTACAATGAGCAGTTCTTC

CDR3 length: 15
J gene: TRBJ1-2
D gene: TRBD1
V gene: TRBV7-8
clone size: NA
CDR3 protein: CASSPDREINYGYTF
CDR3 DNA: TGTGCCAGCAGCCCCGACAGGGAGATTAACTATGGCTACACCTTC

CDR3 length: 15
J gene: TRBJ1-5
D gene: TRBD1
V gene: TRBV7-9
clone size: few
CDR3 protein: CASTLGTGGHQPQHF
CDR3 DNA: TGTGCCAGCACCTTAGGGACAGGCGGCCATCAGCCCCAGCATTTT

CDR3 length: 14
J gene: TRBJ1-1
D gene: TRBD1
V gene: TRBV5-1
clone size: NA
CDR3 protein: CASSLQGAGTEAFF
CDR3 DNA: TGCGCCAGCAGCTTGCAGGGGGCGGGAACTGAAGCTTTCTTT

CDR3 length: 14
J gene: TRBJ1-1
D gene: NA
V gene: TRBV7-2
clone size: NA
CDR3 protein: CASSRGGPNTEAFF
CDR3 DNA: TGTGCCAGCAGCCGGGGGGGACCCAACACTGAAGCTTTCTTT

CDR3 length: 13
J gene: TRBJ1-2
D gene: NA
V gene: TRBV18
clone size: NA
CDR3 protein: CASSPPGGYGYTF
CDR3 DNA: TGTGCCAGCTCACCACCAGGGGGATATGGCTACACCTTC

CDR3 length: 15
J gene: TRBJ1-6
D gene: TRBD1
V gene: TRBV9
clone size: NA
CDR3 protein: CASSVGDSTNSPLHF
CDR3 DNA: TGTGCCAGCAGCGTAGGGGACAGCACAAATTCACCCCTCCACTTT

CDR3 length: 17
J gene: TRBJ1-1
D gene: TRBD1
V gene: TRBV5-1
clone size: few
CDR3 protein: CASSVTGTGGRGGEAFF
CDR3 DNA: TGCGCCAGCAGCGTTACCGGGACAGGGGGCCGAGGGGGTGAAGCTTTCTTT

CDR3 length: 16
J gene: TRBJ1-2
D gene: NA
V gene: TRBV6-5
clone size: NA
CDR3 protein: CASSYPSKAQVGGYTF
CDR3 DNA: TGTGCCAGCAGTTACCCGTCTAAAGCCCAAGTCGGGGGCTACACCTTC

CDR3 length: 15
J gene: TRBJ1-4
D gene: NA
V gene: TRBV9
clone size: NA
CDR3 protein: CASSASGQSLEKLFF
CDR3 DNA: TGTGCCAGCAGCGCCTCCGGACAGTCTCTTGAAAAACTGTTTTTT

CDR3 length: 16
J gene: TRBJ2-5
D gene: TRBD1
V gene: TRBV7-8
clone size: NA
CDR3 protein: CASSLETGVVQETQYF
CDR3 DNA: TGTGCCAGCAGCTTAGAGACAGGGGTTGTCCAAGAGACCCAGTACTTC

CDR3 length: 14
J gene: TRBJ2-2
D gene: NA
V gene: TRBV19
clone size: NA
CDR3 protein: CASSSNSVTGELFF
CDR3 DNA: TGTGCCAGTAGTAGTAACTCGGTAACCGGGGAGCTGTTTTTT

CDR3 length: 17
J gene: TRBJ1-6
D gene: NA
V gene: TRBV9
clone size: NA
CDR3 protein: CASSARADPHEGSPLHF
CDR3 DNA: TGTGCCAGCAGCGCACGAGCGGATCCTCACGAAGGGTCACCCCTCCACTTT

CDR3 length: 14
J gene: TRBJ2-7
D gene: TRBD2
V gene: TRBV13
clone size: NA
CDR3 protein: CASSPRTSSYEQYF
CDR3 DNA: TGTGCCAGCAGCCCCCGGACTAGCTCCTACGAGCAGTACTTC

CDR3 length: 14
J gene: TRBJ1-6
D gene: NA
V gene: TRBV4-3
clone size: NA
CDR3 protein: CASSRLQGQSPLHF
CDR3 DNA: TGCGCCAGCAGCCGCCTACAGGGTCAGTCACCCCTCCACTTT

CDR3 length: 15
J gene: TRBJ1-3
D gene: NA
V gene: TRBV15
clone size: NA
CDR3 protein: CATSREGRLRNTIYF
CDR3 DNA: TGTGCCACCAGCAGAGAGGGCAGGCTTAGAAACACCATATATTTT

CDR3 length: 14
J gene: TRBJ1-6
D gene: TRBD1
V gene: TRBV7-2
clone size: few
CDR3 protein: CASSLTQGNSPLHF
CDR3 DNA: TGTGCCAGCAGCTTAACACAGGGGAATTCACCCCTCCACTTT

CDR3 length: 17
J gene: TRBJ1-2
D gene: TRBD1
V gene: TRBV11-2
clone size: NA
CDR3 protein: CASSSNRGIIADDGYTF
CDR3 DNA: TGTGCCAGCAGCTCGAACAGGGGGATAATCGCTGACGATGGCTACACCTTC

CDR3 length: 15
J gene: TRBJ1-3
D gene: TRBD1
V gene: TRBV6-6
clone size: NA
CDR3 protein: CASSLQGTPGNTIYF
CDR3 DNA: TGTGCCAGCAGTCTACAGGGGACGCCTGGAAACACCATATATTTT

CDR3 length: 10
J gene: TRBJ2-7
D gene: TRBD1
V gene: TRBV29-1
clone size: NA
CDR3 protein: CSVTGDEQYF
CDR3 DNA: TGCAGCGTAACAGGGGACGAGCAGTACTTC

CDR3 length: 16
J gene: TRBJ1-1
D gene: NA
V gene: TRBV4-1
clone size: NA
CDR3 protein: CASSQREQGMNTEAFF
CDR3 DNA: TGCGCCAGCAGCCAAAGAGAACAGGGAATGAACACTGAAGCTTTCTTT

CDR3 length: 16
J gene: TRBJ1-5
D gene: NA
V gene: TRBV6-6
clone size: NA
CDR3 protein: CASSPAGGYSNQPQHF
CDR3 DNA: TGTGCCAGCAGTCCGGCGGGGGGCTATAGCAATCAGCCCCAGCATTTT

CDR3 length: 16
J gene: TRBJ2-7
D gene: TRBD1
V gene: TRBV14
clone size: NA
CDR3 protein: CASSQLSWDRHYEQYF
CDR3 DNA: TGTGCCAGCAGCCAACTCTCATGGGACAGACACTACGAGCAGTACTTC

CDR3 length: 14
J gene: TRBJ1-4
D gene: NA
V gene: TRBV19
clone size: NA
CDR3 protein: CASTEDSLRNKLFF
CDR3 DNA: TGTGCCAGTACCGAGGACAGCTTGAGAAATAAACTGTTTTTT

CDR3 length: 14
J gene: TRBJ2-7
D gene: TRBD1
V gene: TRBV6-1
clone size: NA
CDR3 protein: CASSESGGFHEQYF
CDR3 DNA: TGTGCCAGCAGTGAATCAGGGGGCTTCCACGAGCAGTACTTC

CDR3 length: 13
J gene: TRBJ1-1
D gene: TRBD1
V gene: TRBV11-3
clone size: NA
CDR3 protein: CASSSGTDTEAFF
CDR3 DNA: TGTGCCAGCAGCTCCGGGACAGACACTGAAGCTTTCTTT

CDR3 length: 11
J gene: TRBJ2-7
D gene: TRBD1
V gene: TRBV11-2
clone size: NA
CDR3 protein: CASSMGQEQYF
CDR3 DNA: TGTGCCAGCAGCATGGGACAGGAGCAGTACTTC

CDR3 length: 13
J gene: TRBJ1-1
D gene: NA
V gene: TRBV7-9
clone size: NA
CDR3 protein: CASSTGVGTEAFF
CDR3 DNA: TGTGCCAGCAGTACGGGGGTCGGCACTGAAGCTTTCTTT

CDR3 length: 16
J gene: TRBJ2-7
D gene: TRBD2
V gene: TRBV18
clone size: NA
CDR3 protein: CASSPKTSGGIDEQYF
CDR3 DNA: TGTGCCAGCTCACCGAAGACTAGCGGGGGGATCGACGAGCAGTACTTC

CDR3 length: 15
J gene: TRBJ1-1
D gene: NA
V gene: TRBV15
clone size: NA
CDR3 protein: CATSVPPGINTEAFF
CDR3 DNA: TGTGCCACCAGCGTCCCCCCCGGGATAAACACTGAAGCTTTCTTT

CDR3 length: 15
J gene: TRBJ2-7
D gene: NA
V gene: TRBV11-2
clone size: NA
CDR3 protein: CASSHLRTSTYEQYF
CDR3 DNA: TGTGCCAGCAGCCACCTCAGGACTTCCACCTACGAGCAGTACTTC

CDR3 length: 14
J gene: TRBJ1-6
D gene: TRBD1
V gene: TRBV3-1/TRBV3-2
clone size: NA
CDR3 protein: CASSKRQGDSPLHF
CDR3 DNA: TGTGCCAGCAGCAAGAGACAGGGGGATTCACCCCTCCACTTT

CDR3 length: 12
J gene: TRBJ1-1
D gene: NA
V gene: TRBV29-1
clone size: NA
CDR3 protein: CSVHGEGTEAFF
CDR3 DNA: TGCAGCGTCCACGGGGAGGGCACTGAAGCTTTCTTT

CDR3 length: 17
J gene: TRBJ2-7
D gene: TRBD1
V gene: TRBV7-7
clone size: NA
CDR3 protein: CASSLSETDRGVYEQYF
CDR3 DNA: TGTGCTAGCAGCTTGTCAGAGACGGACAGGGGAGTCTACGAGCAGTACTTC

CDR3 length: 13
J gene: TRBJ1-2
D gene: NA
V gene: TRBV10-3
clone size: NA
CDR3 protein: CASQGGGDYGYTF
CDR3 DNA: TGTGCCAGCCAAGGTGGGGGCGACTATGGCTACACCTTC

CDR3 length: 14
J gene: TRBJ2-7
D gene: TRBD2
V gene: TRBV6-5
clone size: NA
CDR3 protein: CASSSGLAKTVQYF
CDR3 DNA: TGTGCCAGCAGTTCCGGACTAGCGAAGACGGTGCAGTACTTC

CDR3 length: 14
J gene: TRBJ2-7
D gene: TRBD1
V gene: TRBV27
clone size: NA
CDR3 protein: CASSKTGRAPEQYF
CDR3 DNA: TGTGCCAGCAGCAAGACAGGGAGAGCACCGGAGCAGTACTTC

CDR3 length: 14
J gene: TRBJ2-7
D gene: TRBD1
V gene: TRBV9
clone size: few
CDR3 protein: CASSRQGDSYEQYF
CDR3 DNA: TGTGCCAGTTCTCGACAGGGCGATTCCTACGAGCAGTACTTC

CDR3 length: 14
J gene: TRBJ2-7
D gene: NA
V gene: TRBV27
clone size: NA
CDR3 protein: CASSSLQGTREQYF
CDR3 DNA: TGTGCCAGCAGTTCACTACAGGGTACGCGCGAGCAGTACTTC

CDR3 length: 13
J gene: TRBJ1-1
D gene: TRBD1
V gene: TRBV19
clone size: NA
CDR3 protein: CASSTSTGTGAFF
CDR3 DNA: TGTGCCAGTAGTACATCAACCGGGACAGGGGCTTTCTTT

CDR3 length: 16
J gene: TRBJ2-7
D gene: NA
V gene: TRBV4-3
clone size: NA
CDR3 protein: CASSQDAVGAYYEQYF
CDR3 DNA: TGCGCCAGCAGCCAAGATGCGGTGGGAGCCTACTACGAGCAGTACTTC

CDR3 length: 17
J gene: TRBJ1-5
D gene: NA
V gene: TRBV4-1
clone size: few
CDR3 protein: CASSQQDLIAGNQPQHF
CDR3 DNA: TGCGCCAGCAGCCAACAAGACTTAATAGCGGGCAATCAGCCCCAGCATTTT

CDR3 length: 13
J gene: TRBJ2-7
D gene: TRBD1
V gene: TRBV5-1
clone size: once
CDR3 protein: CASSWTGGGEQYF
CDR3 DNA: TGCGCCAGCAGCTGGACAGGGGGCGGGGAGCAGTACTTC

CDR3 length: 16
J gene: TRBJ1-1
D gene: TRBD1
V gene: TRBV10-3
clone size: NA
CDR3 protein: CAIRTGVVLGRTEAFF
CDR3 DNA: TGTGCCATCAGGACAGGGGTTGTTTTGGGTAGGACTGAAGCTTTCTTT

CDR3 length: 15
J gene: TRBJ2-7
D gene: TRBD1
V gene: TRBV7-8
clone size: NA
CDR3 protein: CASSLVLQGDYEQYF
CDR3 DNA: TGTGCCAGCAGCTTAGTTTTACAGGGGGACTACGAGCAGTACTTC

CDR3 length: 15
J gene: TRBJ1-5
D gene: TRBD1
V gene: TRBV7-9
clone size: few
CDR3 protein: CASSSDRGPGQPQHF
CDR3 DNA: TGTGCCAGCAGCTCAGACAGGGGGCCCGGTCAGCCCCAGCATTTT

CDR3 length: 16
J gene: TRBJ1-1
D gene: NA
V gene: TRBV5-4
clone size: NA
CDR3 protein: CASSLVSHTSNTEAFF
CDR3 DNA: TGTGCCAGCAGCTTGGTGTCCCACACGTCGAACACTGAAGCTTTCTTT

CDR3 length: 16
J gene: TRBJ2-1
D gene: TRBD2
V gene: TRBV6-2/TRBV6-3
clone size: NA
CDR3 protein: CASSLLSLGTSGEQFF
CDR3 DNA: TGTGCCAGCAGTTTACTCTCCCTAGGGACTAGCGGTGAGCAGTTCTTC

CDR3 length: 12
J gene: TRBJ1-2
D gene: TRBD1
V gene: TRBV29-1
clone size: NA
CDR3 protein: CSAGQGAGGYTF
CDR3 DNA: TGCAGCGCCGGACAGGGGGCAGGAGGCTACACCTTC

CDR3 length: 14
J gene: TRBJ1-1
D gene: NA
V gene: TRBV6-4
clone size: NA
CDR3 protein: CASSTHTETGAAFF
CDR3 DNA: TGTGCCAGCAGCACTCACACGGAAACGGGTGCAGCTTTCTTT

CDR3 length: 15
J gene: TRBJ1-2
D gene: TRBD1
V gene: TRBV7-2
clone size: NA
CDR3 protein: CASSPRQGVVYGYTF
CDR3 DNA: TGTGCCAGCAGCCCTCGACAGGGGGTGGTCTATGGCTACACCTTC

CDR3 length: 14
J gene: TRBJ1-1
D gene: NA
V gene: TRBV27
clone size: once
CDR3 protein: CASSPLTGETEAFF
CDR3 DNA: TGTGCCAGCAGTCCCCTCACCGGGGAAACTGAAGCTTTCTTT

CDR3 length: 14
J gene: TRBJ1-3
D gene: NA
V gene: TRBV6-6
clone size: once
CDR3 protein: CASSPFESGNTIYF
CDR3 DNA: TGTGCCAGCAGTCCTTTTGAGTCTGGAAACACCATATATTTT